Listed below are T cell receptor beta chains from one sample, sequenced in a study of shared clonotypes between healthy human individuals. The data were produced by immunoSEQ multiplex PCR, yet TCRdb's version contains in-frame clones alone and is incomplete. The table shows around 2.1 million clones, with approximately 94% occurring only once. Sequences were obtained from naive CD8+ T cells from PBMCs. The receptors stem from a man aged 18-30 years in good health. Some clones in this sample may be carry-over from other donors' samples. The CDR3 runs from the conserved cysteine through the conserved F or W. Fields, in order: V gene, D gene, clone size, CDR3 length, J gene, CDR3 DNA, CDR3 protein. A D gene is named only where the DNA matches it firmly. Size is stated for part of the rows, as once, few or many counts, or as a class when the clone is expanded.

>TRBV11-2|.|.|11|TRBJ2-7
TGTGCCAGCAGCTTCGTCAACGAGCAGTACTTC
CASSFVNEQYF
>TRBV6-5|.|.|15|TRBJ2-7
TGTGCCAGCAGCCCGACAGGCGTCAGCTCCTACGAGCAGTACTTC
CASSPTGVSSYEQYF
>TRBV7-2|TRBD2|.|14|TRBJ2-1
TGTGCCAGCAGGTACTTGACTAGCGGGAGTAAGCAGTTCTTC
CASRYLTSGSKQFF
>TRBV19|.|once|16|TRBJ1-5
TGTGCCAGTAGTATAGTGGGGTCCCACTTTGGGCAGCCCCAGCATTTT
CASSIVGSHFGQPQHF
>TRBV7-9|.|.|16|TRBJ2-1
TGTGCCAGCAGCTTAGATGGTTCCGGAGTTTACAATGAGCAGTTCTTC
CASSLDGSGVYNEQFF
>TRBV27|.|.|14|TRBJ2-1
TGTGCCAGCAGTTCATATTCAGGGTGGGATGAGCAGTTCTTC
CASSSYSGWDEQFF
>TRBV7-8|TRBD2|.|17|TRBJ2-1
TGTGCCAGCAGCTTAGGAGTAGCGGGGCCGTCCTACAATGAGCAGTTCTTC
CASSLGVAGPSYNEQFF
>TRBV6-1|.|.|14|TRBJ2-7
TGTGCCAGCAGTGAAGGCGGCGCTGCCTACGAGCAGTACTTC
CASSEGGAAYEQYF
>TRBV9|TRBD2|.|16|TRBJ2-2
TGTGCCAGCAGCGACCCCTCGACTAGCGGCACCGGGGAGCTGTTTTTT
CASSDPSTSGTGELFF
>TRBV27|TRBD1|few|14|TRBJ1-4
TGTGCCACCAGGACGGCAGGGGGGAATGAAAAACTGTTTTTT
CATRTAGGNEKLFF
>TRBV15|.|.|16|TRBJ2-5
TGTGCCACCAGCAGAGAAAGGGAGAGGGGTCACGAGACCCAGTACTTC
CATSRERERGHETQYF
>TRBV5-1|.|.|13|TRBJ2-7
TGCGCCAGCAGCTTGGCCAGAACCTACGAGCAGTACTTC
CASSLARTYEQYF
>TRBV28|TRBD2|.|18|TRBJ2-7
TGTGCCAGCAGTTTTTTGACTAGCGGGACCGGGCTGTCCTACGAGCAGTACTTC
CASSFLTSGTGLSYEQYF
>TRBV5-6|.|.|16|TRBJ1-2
TGTGCCAGCAGCTTGGAACAGGGACGAGGCGTTATACGCTACACCTTC
CASSLEQGRGVIRYTF
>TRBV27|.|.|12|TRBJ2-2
TGTGCCAGCAGTACCCGGGGTGGGAGGTTGTTTTTT
CASSTRGGRLFF
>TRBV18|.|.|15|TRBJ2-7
TGTGCCAGCTCACCACGGCGGGATCAGGCGGCCGAGCAGTACTTC
CASSPRRDQAAEQYF
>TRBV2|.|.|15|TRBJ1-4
TGTGCCAGCAGGTGGTCGGCAGGCTCTAATGAAAAACTGTTTTTT
CASRWSAGSNEKLFF
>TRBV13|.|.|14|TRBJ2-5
TGTGCCAGCAGCTTATTTCAAAGCCAAGAGACCCAGTACTTC
CASSLFQSQETQYF
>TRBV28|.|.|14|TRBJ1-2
TGTGCCAGCAGTTTATCAGGGACGGACTATGGCTACACCTTC
CASSLSGTDYGYTF
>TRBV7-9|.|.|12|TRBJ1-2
TGTGCCAGCAGCTTACCGTCAAGTGGCTACACCTTC
CASSLPSSGYTF
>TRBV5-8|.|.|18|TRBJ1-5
TGTGCCAGCAGCTTGGTATTAGACAGCGTCTATAGCAATCAGCCCCAGCATTTT
CASSLVLDSVYSNQPQHF
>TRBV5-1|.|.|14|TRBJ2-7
TGCGCCAGCAGCAATGGGCCCGGGCCCAACGAGCAGTACTTC
CASSNGPGPNEQYF
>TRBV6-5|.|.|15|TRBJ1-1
TGTGCCAGCAGTTATGCGGGGGGGTGGGCGGCTGGAGCTTTCTTT
CASSYAGGWAAGAFF
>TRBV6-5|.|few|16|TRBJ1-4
TGTGCCAGCAGTTACTCCCTAACAGGGATGGAGGAAAAACTGTTTTTT
CASSYSLTGMEEKLFF
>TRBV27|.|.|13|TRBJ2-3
TGTGCCAGCAGCAATTGGGACACCCAGGGGCAGTATTTT
CASSNWDTQGQYF
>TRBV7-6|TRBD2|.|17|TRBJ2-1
TGTGCCAGCAGCTTAGGACTAGCGGGAGGAGAGGCGAATGAGCAGTTCTTC
CASSLGLAGGEANEQFF
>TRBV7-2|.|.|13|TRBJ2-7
TGTGCCAGCAGCTTAGGGGGCCCCTACGAGCAGTACTTC
CASSLGGPYEQYF
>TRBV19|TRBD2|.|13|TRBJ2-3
TGTGCCACTAGCGGGAGGGCCTCAGATACGCAGTATTTT
CATSGRASDTQYF
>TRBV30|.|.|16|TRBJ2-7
TGTGCCTGGAGTCCTCGAGTCGACAGACTACTTTACGAGCAGTACTTC
CAWSPRVDRLLYEQYF
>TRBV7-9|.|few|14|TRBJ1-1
TGTGCCAGCAGCTTTGGGGGAACCGGCGCTGAAGCTTTCTTT
CASSFGGTGAEAFF
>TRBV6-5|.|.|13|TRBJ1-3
TGTGCCAGCAGTTATGGCAGGGGCTACACCATATATTTT
CASSYGRGYTIYF
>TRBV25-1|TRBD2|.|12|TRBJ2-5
TGTGCCAGCAGTCGGGGGGATGAGACCCAGTACTTC
CASSRGDETQYF
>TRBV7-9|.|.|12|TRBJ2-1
TGTGCCAGCAGCTTATCAGCGAATGAGCAGTTCTTC
CASSLSANEQFF
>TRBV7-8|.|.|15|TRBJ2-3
TGTGCCAGCAGCTTGGACGGGGAGAACACAGATACGCAGTATTTT
CASSLDGENTDTQYF
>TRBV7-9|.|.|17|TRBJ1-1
TGTGCCAGCAGCTCCCCCCCCGTGACAGGACGGAACACTGAAGCTTTCTTT
CASSSPPVTGRNTEAFF
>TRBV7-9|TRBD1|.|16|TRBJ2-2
TGTGCCAGCAGCCCGCAGGGGGTTCGGAACACCGGGGAGCTGTTTTTT
CASSPQGVRNTGELFF
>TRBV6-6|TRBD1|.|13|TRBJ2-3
TGTGCCAGCAGCTGGGACAGTACAGATACGCAGTATTTT
CASSWDSTDTQYF
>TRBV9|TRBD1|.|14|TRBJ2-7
TGTGCCAGCAGCTCCGGACAGGGCGCTTACGAGCAGTACTTC
CASSSGQGAYEQYF
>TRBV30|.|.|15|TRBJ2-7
TGTGCCTGGAACAGCGCGCCTGCCCACTCCTACGAGCAGTACTTC
CAWNSAPAHSYEQYF
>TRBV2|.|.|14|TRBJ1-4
TGTGCCAGCCGTGCCATATCAACTAATGAAAAACTGTTTTTT
CASRAISTNEKLFF
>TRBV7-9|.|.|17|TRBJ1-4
TGTGCCAGCAGCCCGCCCTCTGGATACCAAGCGGGGGAAAAACTGTTTTTT
CASSPPSGYQAGEKLFF
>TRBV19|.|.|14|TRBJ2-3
TGTGCCAGTAGTACCCACACAAGCACAGATACGCAGTATTTT
CASSTHTSTDTQYF
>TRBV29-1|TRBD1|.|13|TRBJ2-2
TGCAGCGCCCGGGACAGGGCCACCGGGGAGCTGTTTTTT
CSARDRATGELFF